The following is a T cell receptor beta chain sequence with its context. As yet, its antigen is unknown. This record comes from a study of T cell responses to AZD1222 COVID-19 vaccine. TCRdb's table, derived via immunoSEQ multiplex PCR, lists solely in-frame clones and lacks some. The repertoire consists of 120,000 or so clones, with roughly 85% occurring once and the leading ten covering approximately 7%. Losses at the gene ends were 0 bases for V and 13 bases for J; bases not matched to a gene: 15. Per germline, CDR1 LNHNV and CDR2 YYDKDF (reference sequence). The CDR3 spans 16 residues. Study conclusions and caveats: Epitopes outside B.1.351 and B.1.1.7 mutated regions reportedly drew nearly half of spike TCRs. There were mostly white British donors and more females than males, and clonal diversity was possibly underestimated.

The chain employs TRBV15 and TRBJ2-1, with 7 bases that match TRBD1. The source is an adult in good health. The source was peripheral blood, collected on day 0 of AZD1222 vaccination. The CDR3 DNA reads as TGTGCCACCAGCAGAGACTCTTATGGACAGCTAGGGGGCCAGTTCTTC. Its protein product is CATSRDSYGQLGGQFF.